What follows are 10 T cell receptor beta chains derived from one specimen sequenced in a study of blood T cell repertoires in COVID-19. Here immunoSEQ multiplex PCR was the method, and the copy in TCRdb shows in-frame clones only, minus some. Here the sample spans about 250,000 clones, 90% being singletons. The specimen sequenced was peripheral blood. The receptors stem from a woman aged 60-70 years with COVID-19, enrolled during active disease.

V and J are TRBV21-1 and TRBJ1-5. TRBV21-1 is a pseudogene locus. The CDR3 has 18 residues. CDR3 sequence: CASSSQTDLGGGNQPQHF. The DNA of the CDR3 is TGTGCCAGCAGCTCCCAGACGGACCTGGGGGGGGGCAATCAGCCCCAGCATTTT.

The V call is TRBV3-1 (or the pseudogene TRBV3-2), the J call TRBJ1-3, with unresolved D. V dropped 1 base and J dropped 2 bases, with 15 bases sitting between them. This CDR3 is built from 17 residues. Germline V gene sequence: CDR1 LGHDT, CDR2 YNNKEL (reference sequence). The CDR3 loop is CASSQARSWRAGNTIYF. In nucleotides, the CDR3 is TGTGCCAGCAGCCAAGCAAGGTCCTGGAGGGCTGGAAACACCATATATTTT.

The gene calls are TRBV25-1 and TRBJ1-1, with D possibly TRBD1 on 6 matching bases. Trimming cost V 8 bases and J 4 bases, with 23 bases left between them. The CDR3 consists of 16 residues. The germline V gene encodes CDR1 MGHDK and CDR2 SYGVNS. In DNA form, the CDR3 reads TGTGCCAGCCAATCCAGCTCGGACAGTGGGTGCACTGAAGCTTTCTTT. Translation: CASQSSSDSGCTEAFF.

This chain links TRBV18 with TRBJ1-4; no clear D. V was pared by 0 bases and J by 6 bases, with 11 bases between. Germline V gene lookup returns CDR1 KGHSH and CDR2 LQKENI. This CDR3 spans 15 amino acids. In DNA form, the CDR3 reads TGTGCCAGCTCACCACCGGAGGGAGGTGATGAAAAACTGTTTTTT. Encoded protein: CASSPPEGGDEKLFF.

The chain links TRBV19 to TRBJ2-2; TRBD1 might be the D (5 bases). This CDR3 region has 15 residues. Germline assignment: CDR1 LNHDA and CDR2 SQIVND (reference sequence). V was trimmed by 1 base and J by 1 base, leaving 7 bases between them. CDR3 nucleotides: TGTGCCAGTAGTATAGGCAGGGTGAACACCGGGGAGCTGTTTTTT. This codes for CASSIGRVNTGELFF.

This clone was seen a few times. V usage is TRBV19 and J usage is TRBJ1-5; D uncertain. Per germline, CDR1 LNHDA and CDR2 SQIVND (reference sequence). The CDR3 runs 15 residues. V lost 5 bases and J lost 6, with 17 bases in between. This CDR3 is CASSPFRRTSQPQHF. CDR3 DNA sequence: TGTGCCAGTAGTCCCTTCCGGAGGACCTCTCAGCCCCAGCATTTT. The variable domain in full, completed from reference TRBV19 and TRBJ1-5, reads DGGITQSPKYLFRKEGQNVTLSCEQNLNHDAMYWYRQDPGQGLRLIYYSQIVNDFQKGDIAEGYSVSREKKESFPLTVTSAQKNPTAFYLCASSPFRRTSQPQHFGDGTRLSIL.

This clone appeared once. V is TRBV6-2 or TRBV6-3 and J is TRBJ2-3; 7 bases map to TRBD1. CDR1 and CDR2 (germline): MNHEY, SVGEGT. With V trimmed by 2 bases and J by 2 bases, 19 bases remained unmatched. The CDR3 totals 20 residues. This chain's CDR3 is CASSYDPSLKTGLLTDTQYF. The CDR3 DNA sequence: TGTGCCAGCAGTTACGACCCCAGCTTAAAGACAGGGCTCCTCACAGATACGCAGTATTTT.

This rearrangement joins TRBV18 to TRBJ1-5; no reliable D call. V dropped 5 bases and J dropped 5 bases, with 10 bases sitting between them. The CDR3 extends over 13 amino acids. CDR1 and CDR2 from the germline V gene are KGHSH and LQKENI. Written as DNA, the CDR3 is TGTGCCAGCTCATCAACCCAGGATCAGCCCCAGCATTTT. Its translation: CASSSTQDQPQHF.

The chain is built from TRBV18 and TRBJ1-1; 8 bases align to TRBD1. Trimming at V came to 3 bases and at J to 3 bases, leaving 3 bases not matched to a gene. The CDR3 loop spans 14 amino acids. CDR1 KGHSH and CDR2 LQKENI come from the germline V gene. The CDR3 loop is CASSPNRGDTEAFF. The CDR3 DNA sequence: TGTGCCAGCTCACCTAACAGGGGGGACACTGAAGCTTTCTTT.

CDR3 nucleotide sequence: TGCGCCAGCAGCCAAGTGGTGGGGCTGTACCATGAAGCTTTCTTT. Protein product: CASSQVVGLYHEAFF. The chain combines TRBV4-1 with TRBJ1-1; weak D call: TRBD1 (5 bases). The CDR3 loop spans 15 amino acids. Germline lookup yields CDR1 MGHRA and CDR2 YSYEKL. V was cut by 1 base and J by 7 bases, with 16 bases left in between.